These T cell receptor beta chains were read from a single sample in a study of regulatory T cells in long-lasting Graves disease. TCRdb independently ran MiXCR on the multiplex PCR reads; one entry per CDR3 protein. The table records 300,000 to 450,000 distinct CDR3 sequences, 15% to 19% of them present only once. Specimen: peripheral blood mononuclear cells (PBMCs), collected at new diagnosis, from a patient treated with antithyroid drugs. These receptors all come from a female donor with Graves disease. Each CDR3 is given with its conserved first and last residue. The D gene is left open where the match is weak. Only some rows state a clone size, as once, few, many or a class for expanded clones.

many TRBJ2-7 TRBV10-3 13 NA TGTGCCACTCGGGACTCGAGCTCCTACGAGCAGTACTTC CATRDSSSYEQYF
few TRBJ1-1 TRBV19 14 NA TGTGCCAGTAGTATTACTGGGTTCGACACTGAAGCTTTCTTT CASSITGFDTEAFF
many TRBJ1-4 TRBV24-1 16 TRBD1 TGTGCCACCAGTGATGTTGGGGGACAGGGCCATGAAAAACTGTTTTTT CATSDVGGQGHEKLFF
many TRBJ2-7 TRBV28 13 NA TGTGCCAGCACCTCCCGGGACGGCTACGAGCAGTACTTC CASTSRDGYEQYF
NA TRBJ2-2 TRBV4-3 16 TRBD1 TGCGCCAGCAGCCAAGCGACAGGGACGGGCGCCGGGGAGCTGTTTTTT CASSQATGTGAGELFF
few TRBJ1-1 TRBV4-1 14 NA TGCGCCAGCAGCCATACCAATTGGGAAACTGAAGCTTTCTTT CASSHTNWETEAFF
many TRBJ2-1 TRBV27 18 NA TGTGCCAGCAGTTTATGGGGATTGAGCGGCAGCTCCTACAATGAGCAGTTCTTC CASSLWGLSGSSYNEQFF
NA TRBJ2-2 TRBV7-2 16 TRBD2 TGTGCCAGCAGCATGTTACTAGCGGGAGGGCCCGGGGAGCTGTTTTTT CASSMLLAGGPGELFF
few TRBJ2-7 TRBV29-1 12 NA TGCAGCGTTGATGGCAGCCTAGACGAGCAGTACTTC CSVDGSLDEQYF
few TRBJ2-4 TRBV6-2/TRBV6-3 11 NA TGTGCCAGCAGTTACGGAAACATTCAGTACTTC CASSYGNIQYF
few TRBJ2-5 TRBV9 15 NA TGTGCCAGCAGCGATCGGGCCAGGTCCCAAGAGACCCAGTACTTC CASSDRARSQETQYF
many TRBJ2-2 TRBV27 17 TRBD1 TGTGCCAGCAGTATCCTGGGGGACAGCACGAACACCGGGGAGCTGTTTTTT CASSILGDSTNTGELFF
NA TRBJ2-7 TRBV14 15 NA TGTGCCAGCAGCGATCGGGACTGGAGTTCCTACGAGCAGTACTTC CASSDRDWSSYEQYF
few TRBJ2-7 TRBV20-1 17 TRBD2 TGCAGTGCTAGAGAACTAGCGGGAGGAACCCGAACCTACGAGCAGTACTTC CSARELAGGTRTYEQYF
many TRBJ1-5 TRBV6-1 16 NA TGTGCCAGCAGACCAGACAAAGACCTTAGCAATCAGCCCCAGCATTTT CASRPDKDLSNQPQHF
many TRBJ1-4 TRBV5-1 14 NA TGCGCCAGCCGACCGTTCGGGAATAATGAAAAACTGTTTTTT CASRPFGNNEKLFF
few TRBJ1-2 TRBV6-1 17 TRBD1 TGTGCCAGCAGCCCCTCAGACAGGGGGCGCGGACCAAATGGCTACACCTTC CASSPSDRGRGPNGYTF
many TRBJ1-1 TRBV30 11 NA TGTGCCTGGAGTCTGAACACTGAAGCTTTCTTT CAWSLNTEAFF
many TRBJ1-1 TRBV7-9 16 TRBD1 TGTGCCAGCAGCCCGGGGGACAGGAGGGTTAACACTGAAGCTTTCTTT CASSPGDRRVNTEAFF
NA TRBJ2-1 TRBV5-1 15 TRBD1 TGCGCCAGCAGCATCGGGACAGGGAAATACAATGAGCAGTTCTTC CASSIGTGKYNEQFF
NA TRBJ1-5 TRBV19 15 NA TGTGCCAGTAGTCGGGAACGGTATAGCAATCAGCCCCAGCATTTT CASSRERYSNQPQHF
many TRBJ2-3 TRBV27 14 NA TGTGCCAGCAGTTTGATGGCCCTAACAGATACGCAGTATTTT CASSLMALTDTQYF
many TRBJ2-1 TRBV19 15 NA TGTGCCAGTAGTAAACGACAAGCCAACCACAATGAGCAGTTCTTC CASSKRQANHNEQFF
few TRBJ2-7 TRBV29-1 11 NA TGCAGCGTTGAAGATAGGAACGAGCAGTACTTC CSVEDRNEQYF
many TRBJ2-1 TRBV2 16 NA TGTGCCAGCAGTCGGGATGTCCGCAGGGGGGACAATGAGCAGTTCTTC CASSRDVRRGDNEQFF
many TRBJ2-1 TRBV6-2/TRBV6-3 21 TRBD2 TGTGCCAGCAGTCCCATAGCAAGAACTAGCGGGAGAGGAAGGACCTACAATGAGCAGTTCTTC CASSPIARTSGRGRTYNEQFF
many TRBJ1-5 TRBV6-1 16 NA TGTGCCAGCAGTGAAGTAGGGTCGGACGCGGGCCAGCCCCAGCATTTT CASSEVGSDAGQPQHF
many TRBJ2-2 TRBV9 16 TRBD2 TGTGCCAGCAGCCCCGGAGCGGGGGGAGGGACCGGGGAGCTGTTTTTT CASSPGAGGGTGELFF
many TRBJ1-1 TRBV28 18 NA TGTGCCAGCAGTTTTAATGCCCAGAGTACAATTTTGAACACTGAAGCTTTCTTT CASSFNAQSTILNTEAFF
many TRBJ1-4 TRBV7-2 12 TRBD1 TGTGCCAGCAGCTTAGTAGGGGGCAGTCTGTTTTTT CASSLVGGSLFF
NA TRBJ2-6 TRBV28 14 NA TGTGCCGTAAATGCCAACTCTGGGGCCAACGTCCTGACTTTC CAVNANSGANVLTF
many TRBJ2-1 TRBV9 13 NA TGTGCCAGCACTGGGGAAGGGGGCAATGAGCAGTTCTTC CASTGEGGNEQFF
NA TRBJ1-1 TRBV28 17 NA TGTGCCAGCAGTGAGGACATTAATTTTGGTATGAACACTGAAGCTTTCTTT CASSEDINFGMNTEAFF
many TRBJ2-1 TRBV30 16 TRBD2 TGTGCCGGATTGACTAGCGGGAGGGAGGCTTTGGGTGAGCAGTTCTTC CAGLTSGREALGEQFF
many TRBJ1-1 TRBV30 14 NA TGTGCCTGGAGGACCCTATCTCAGTTCACTGAAGCTTTCTTT CAWRTLSQFTEAFF
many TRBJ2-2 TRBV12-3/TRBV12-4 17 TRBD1 TGTGCCAGCAGTTTGAACCGGGACAGGGCAAACACCGGGGAGCTGTTTTTT CASSLNRDRANTGELFF
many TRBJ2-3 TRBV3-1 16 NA TGTGCCAGCAGCCAAGAGGATCAGACTAGCACAGATACGCAGTATTTT CASSQEDQTSTDTQYF
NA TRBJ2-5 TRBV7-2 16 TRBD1 TGTGCCTGCTCTGGGGACGGGACAGGAACTCAAGAGACCCAGTACTTC CACSGDGTGTQETQYF
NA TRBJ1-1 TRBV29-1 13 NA TGCAGCGTTGAAGATCGAACCAACACTGAAGCTTTCTTT CSVEDRTNTEAFF
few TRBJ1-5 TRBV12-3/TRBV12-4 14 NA TGTGCCAGCAGTTTAGGCGGGGGCTATCAGCCCCAGCATTTT CASSLGGGYQPQHF
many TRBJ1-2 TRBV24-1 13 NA TGTGCCACCAGTCCTCGGGATGGGGCCGGCTACACCTTC CATSPRDGAGYTF
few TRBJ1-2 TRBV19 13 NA TGTGCCAGTGAGGACCCGGCCGCCTATGGCTACACCTTC CASEDPAAYGYTF
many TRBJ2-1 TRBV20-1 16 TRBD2 TGCAGTGCTAGAGATAGACTAGCGGGGCCTTACAATGAGCAGTTCTTC CSARDRLAGPYNEQFF
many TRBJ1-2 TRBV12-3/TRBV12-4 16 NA TGTGCCAGCAGTTCGCTCAGCCAATTAACTAACTATGGCTACACCTTC CASSSLSQLTNYGYTF
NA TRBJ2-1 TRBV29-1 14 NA TGCAGCGTTGAACTCTGGTGGTACAACAATGAGCAGTTCTTC CSVELWWYNNEQFF
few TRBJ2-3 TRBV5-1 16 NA TGCGCCAGCAGCTTGGTTCCCGAGGAGAGCACAGATACGCAGTATTTT CASSLVPEESTDTQYF
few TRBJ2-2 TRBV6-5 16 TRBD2 TGTGCCAGCAGTTACTGGAGCGGGACGAACACCGGGGAGCTGTTTTTT CASSYWSGTNTGELFF
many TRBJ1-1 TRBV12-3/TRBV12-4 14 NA TGTGCCAGCAGTTTTGACTCAGAGAACACTGAAGCTTTCTTT CASSFDSENTEAFF
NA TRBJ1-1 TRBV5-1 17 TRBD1 TGCGCCAGCAGCCCGCCGGAAATCCCAGGGGGAGGCACTGAAGCTTTCTTT CASSPPEIPGGGTEAFF